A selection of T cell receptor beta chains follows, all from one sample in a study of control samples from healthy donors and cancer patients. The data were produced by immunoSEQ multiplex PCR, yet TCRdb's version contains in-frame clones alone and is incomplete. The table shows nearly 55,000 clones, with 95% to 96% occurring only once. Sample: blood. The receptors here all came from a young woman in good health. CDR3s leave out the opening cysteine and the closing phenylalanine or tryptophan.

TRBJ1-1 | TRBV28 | ASSLRIIGRGRAEAF
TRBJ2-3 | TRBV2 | ASSGLSSTDTQY
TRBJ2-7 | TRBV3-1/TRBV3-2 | ASSLFSGTSSYEQY
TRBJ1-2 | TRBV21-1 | ASSKGGSVANYGYT
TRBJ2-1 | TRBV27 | ASSFSQWSSNEQF
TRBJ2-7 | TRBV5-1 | ASSLPGQGANYEQY
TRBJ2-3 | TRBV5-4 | ASSGLTDTQY
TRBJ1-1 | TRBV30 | AWSDRNTEAF
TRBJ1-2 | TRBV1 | TSSPPEGYGYT
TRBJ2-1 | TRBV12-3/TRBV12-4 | ASSFAGGDEQF
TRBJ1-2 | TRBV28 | ASSTGQTYNYGYT
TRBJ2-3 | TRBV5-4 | ASSLGSGEGY
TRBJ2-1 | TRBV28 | ASSPRLAGTSHSEQF
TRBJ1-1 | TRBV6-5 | ASRTGQNTEAF
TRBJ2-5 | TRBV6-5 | ASSYTGQSQETQY
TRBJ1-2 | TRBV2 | ASSQGVYGYT
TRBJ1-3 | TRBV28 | ASSWVSSGNTIY
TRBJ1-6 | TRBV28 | ASSFPNSPLH
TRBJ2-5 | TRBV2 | AEGQGETQY
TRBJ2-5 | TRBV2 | ASRDGLAGTETQY
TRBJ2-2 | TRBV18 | ASSPLAGGSTGELF
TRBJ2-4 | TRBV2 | ASSPTGLDIQY
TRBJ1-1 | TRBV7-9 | ASSSDRADTEAF
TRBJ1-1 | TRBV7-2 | ASSLDTTGPTEAF
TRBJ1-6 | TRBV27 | ASSLIRDPGASSPLH
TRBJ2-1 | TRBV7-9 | ASSLGSGQGYNEQF
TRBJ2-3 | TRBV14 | ASSQSFGDTQY
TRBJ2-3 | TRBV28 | ASSLTSDRTIDTQY
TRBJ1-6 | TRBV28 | ASLQSSYNSPLH
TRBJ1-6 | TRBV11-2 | ASSPARNSPLH
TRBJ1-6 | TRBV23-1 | ASSRTGGSYNSPLH